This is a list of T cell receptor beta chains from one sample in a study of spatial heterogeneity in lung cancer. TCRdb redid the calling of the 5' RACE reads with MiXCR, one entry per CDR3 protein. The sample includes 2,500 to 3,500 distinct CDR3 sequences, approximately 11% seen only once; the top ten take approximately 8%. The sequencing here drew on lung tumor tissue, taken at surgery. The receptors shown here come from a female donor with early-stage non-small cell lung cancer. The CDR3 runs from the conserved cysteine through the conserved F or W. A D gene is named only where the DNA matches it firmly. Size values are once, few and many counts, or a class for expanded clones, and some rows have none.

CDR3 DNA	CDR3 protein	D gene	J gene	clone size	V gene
TGCAGCGTTGCGGGGGGCGACTATGGCTACACCTTC	CSVAGGDYGYTF	NA	TRBJ1-2	medium-sized	TRBV29-1
TGTGCCAGCAGCTTGGAGAAATACGAGCAGTACTTC	CASSLEKYEQYF	NA	TRBJ2-7	medium-sized	TRBV7-9
TGCGCCAGCAGCCAAGGGGTTAGGTCGCGGCAAGAGACCCAGTACTTC	CASSQGVRSRQETQYF	NA	TRBJ2-5	NA	TRBV4-1
TGCAGTGCTAGAGATGGGGGAATCGGCAATGAGCAGTTCTTC	CSARDGGIGNEQFF	NA	TRBJ2-1	few	TRBV20-1
TGTGCCAGCAGCGTAATGGACGGGCTAGCCAAAAACATTCAGTACTTC	CASSVMDGLAKNIQYF	NA	TRBJ2-4	medium-sized	TRBV7-9
TGTGCCTGGAACCTCAGGCGGGCCCTAGCGAACACCGGGGAGCTGTTTTTT	CAWNLRRALANTGELFF	NA	TRBJ2-2	large	TRBV30
TGCAGCGTTGTTTTTCGGACAGATGGTTCCGGCGAGCAGTACTTC	CSVVFRTDGSGEQYF	NA	TRBJ2-7	many	TRBV29-1
TGTGCCAGCAGTACAGAAAATACGCAGTATTTT	CASSTENTQYF	NA	TRBJ2-3	medium-sized	TRBV2
TGTGCCAGCAGTTTAGAAGGACAGGGCCCCTACAATGAGCAGTTCTTC	CASSLEGQGPYNEQFF	TRBD1	TRBJ2-1	NA	TRBV12-3/TRBV12-4
TGTGCCAGCAGCTTCAGCGGGGGTAGCACAGATACGCAGTATTTT	CASSFSGGSTDTQYF	TRBD2	TRBJ2-3	few	TRBV7-9
TGTGCCAGCAGCACAGGGGGCGGAGATGAGCAGTTCTTC	CASSTGGGDEQFF	TRBD1	TRBJ2-1	large	TRBV12-3/TRBV12-4
TGTGCCAGCTCACCGGGACAGGGGCTCTATGGCTACACCTTC	CASSPGQGLYGYTF	TRBD1	TRBJ1-2	NA	TRBV18
TGTGCCTGGAGTCTACTTGATGGTCAGCCCCAGCATTTT	CAWSLLDGQPQHF	NA	TRBJ1-5	NA	TRBV30
TGTGCCAGCAGTTTAGTTACAGGGGGCACGGGGCGAAACACCATATATTTT	CASSLVTGGTGRNTIYF	TRBD1	TRBJ1-3	few	TRBV12-3/TRBV12-4
TGTGCCAGTAGTACCCTGGAAGGGGTTAGGTACGAGCAGTACTTC	CASSTLEGVRYEQYF	NA	TRBJ2-7	medium-sized	TRBV19
TGTGCCAGCAGCCCTGCCGCCGCCGATCAGTACTTC	CASSPAAADQYF	NA	TRBJ2-4	medium-sized	TRBV11-2
TGCAGCGCCTCACCCCTCGGAGGAGTTGAGCAGTACTTC	CSASPLGGVEQYF	NA	TRBJ2-7	medium-sized	TRBV29-1
TGCAGTGCTAGAGATGGACAGGGGAACGAGCGGGCTTTCTTT	CSARDGQGNERAFF	TRBD1	TRBJ1-1	many	TRBV20-1
TGCGCCAGCAGCCAAGACAGCGGGGCGTCTAGGGCTTTCTTT	CASSQDSGASRAFF	NA	TRBJ1-1	few	TRBV4-3
TGCAGTGTCCTGGGGGGAGAGACCCAGTACTTC	CSVLGGETQYF	NA	TRBJ2-5	few	TRBV20-1
TGCAGTGCCGCAGAGACTAGCGGGGGTCGAGGGGATACGCAGTATTTT	CSAAETSGGRGDTQYF	TRBD2	TRBJ2-3	medium-sized	TRBV20-1
TGTGCCATCAACGACAGGGGTAGTGGAAACACCATATATTTT	CAINDRGSGNTIYF	TRBD1	TRBJ1-3	medium-sized	TRBV12-3/TRBV12-4
TGTGCCAGCAGTCCAAGCTGGGATCAGCCCCAGCATTTT	CASSPSWDQPQHF	NA	TRBJ1-5	medium-sized	TRBV27
TGCAGTGCTAGACTAGCGGGGCTGGAGACCCAGTACTTC	CSARLAGLETQYF	TRBD2	TRBJ2-5	medium-sized	TRBV20-1
TGTGCCAGCAGCACGGGACTCATGAACACTGAAGCTTTCTTT	CASSTGLMNTEAFF	NA	TRBJ1-1	few	TRBV7-2
TGCAGTGCTAGGAGGACAGGGGCGCTTTTTTACAATGAGCAGTTCTTC	CSARRTGALFYNEQFF	TRBD1	TRBJ2-1	medium-sized	TRBV20-1
TGTGCCAGCAGCCCCGGCGGGGGGACTGAAGCTTTCTTT	CASSPGGGTEAFF	NA	TRBJ1-1	many	TRBV7-3
TGTGCCAGCAGCCCCACCCCAGGGGGCGACACCGGGGAGCTGTTTTTT	CASSPTPGGDTGELFF	TRBD1	TRBJ2-2	large	TRBV5-4
TGCAGTGCTAGACTTGAAGGCAACCAGGGGGCAACCTACAATGAGCAGTTCTTC	CSARLEGNQGATYNEQFF	TRBD1	TRBJ2-1	many	TRBV20-1
TGTGCCAGTAATTCAGGGAGTACCTACAATGAGCAGTTCTTC	CASNSGSTYNEQFF	NA	TRBJ2-1	medium-sized	TRBV19
TGCAGTGCCCCCCAGGGGCGGCCGGGGGGTAGAGATACGCAGTATTTT	CSAPQGRPGGRDTQYF	NA	TRBJ2-3	medium-sized	TRBV20-1
TGTGCCTGGAGTGTAGGTGGGCCAGGTCAGCCCCAGCATTTT	CAWSVGGPGQPQHF	NA	TRBJ1-5	medium-sized	TRBV30
TGTGCCAGCAGCGTAGGGACAGGTGAAGGAAACACCATATATTTT	CASSVGTGEGNTIYF	TRBD1	TRBJ1-3	large	TRBV9
TGTGCCAGCAGCTTAGTAGTGGGGGCCGGAGGAGAGACCCAGTACTTC	CASSLVVGAGGETQYF	NA	TRBJ2-5	medium-sized	TRBV11-2
TGTGCCAGCTCTCCGGCGGGAAGGCCCAATGAGCAGTTCTTC	CASSPAGRPNEQFF	NA	TRBJ2-1	NA	TRBV18
TGTGCCAGCAGCCCCGGGACTAGCCGCTTCACAGATACGCAGTATTTT	CASSPGTSRFTDTQYF	TRBD2	TRBJ2-3	many	TRBV7-9
TGCAGTGCGGGGGCAGATACGCAGTATTTT	CSAGADTQYF	NA	TRBJ2-3	medium-sized	TRBV20-1
TGCAGTGCTAGGGACCTTGTTAAAGCGTACACCGGGGAGCTGTTTTTT	CSARDLVKAYTGELFF	NA	TRBJ2-2	medium-sized	TRBV20-1
TGTGCCAGCAGTGAACAACAGGGGTGGGGCAATCAGCCCCAGCATTTT	CASSEQQGWGNQPQHF	TRBD1	TRBJ1-5	medium-sized	TRBV6-1
TGCGCCAGCACCCAGGCTTCTGGGGCCAACGTCCTGACTTTC	CASTQASGANVLTF	NA	TRBJ2-6	medium-sized	TRBV4-1
TGTGCCAGCAGCCCGGGGACTAGCGGGAGTCGGGATACGCAGTATTTT	CASSPGTSGSRDTQYF	TRBD2	TRBJ2-3	medium-sized	TRBV7-2
TGCGCCAGCAGCCGCGGGGCGACCACCGGGGAGCTGTTTTTT	CASSRGATTGELFF	NA	TRBJ2-2	many	TRBV5-1
TGTGCCAGCAGCCAAGTATTTCGAGGGGCCAAAAACATTCAGTACTTC	CASSQVFRGAKNIQYF	NA	TRBJ2-4	NA	TRBV3-1
TGCGCCAGCAGCTTGGGGACATCCGGAAACACCATATATTTT	CASSLGTSGNTIYF	NA	TRBJ1-3	many	TRBV7-8
TGTGCTAGTGGTCCCGGGACAGAAGAGACCCAGTACTTC	CASGPGTEETQYF	TRBD1	TRBJ2-5	medium-sized	TRBV12-5
TGTGCCAGCAGAATACCGGGACAGGGCATAGGGCCCCAGCATTTT	CASRIPGQGIGPQHF	TRBD1	TRBJ1-5	many	TRBV6-1
TGTGCCAGCAGCCCAGCTAGCCGACTAGACGATACGCAGTATTTT	CASSPASRLDDTQYF	NA	TRBJ2-3	many	TRBV3-1
TGTGCCAGCCACAGGTCTAGCACAGATACGCAGTATTTT	CASHRSSTDTQYF	NA	TRBJ2-3	large	TRBV2
TGTGCCAGCAGTTACGAGGGGGCCCCCGGGGAGCTGTTTTTT	CASSYEGAPGELFF	TRBD1	TRBJ2-2	few	TRBV6-2/TRBV6-3
TGTGCCACCAGCAGAGAGGCGGGAACCACAGATACGCAGTATTTT	CATSREAGTTDTQYF	NA	TRBJ2-3	medium-sized	TRBV15
TGTGCCAGTACCAGGTCACCGGGGAGCAATCAGCCCCAGCATTTT	CASTRSPGSNQPQHF	NA	TRBJ1-5	medium-sized	TRBV19
TGCGCCAGCAGCCAAAAGACAGGGGGCGCAGATACGCAGTATTTT	CASSQKTGGADTQYF	TRBD1	TRBJ2-3	many	TRBV4-3
TGTGCCAGCAGTGAAAGGCAGGGGGTGGTCAAAAACATTCAGTACTTC	CASSERQGVVKNIQYF	TRBD1	TRBJ2-4	many	TRBV6-1